These 8 T cell receptor beta chains were sequenced from one sample in a study of Graves' ophthalmopathy and Graves' hyperthyroidism. The TCR beta CDR3 regions underwent amplification from RNA transcripts. The first-round RT-PCR employed HTBI primers together with the Qiagen OneStep RT-PCR kit. A multiplex PCR was then performed as the second round. TCRdb re-derived calls from the multiplex PCR reads in MiXCR, one entry per CDR3 protein. The sample lists over a million distinct CDR3 sequences; 36% were seen once. The sequenced material came from peripheral blood or thyroid tissue (not recorded which). Receptors originate from an adult man with Graves' hyperthyroidism.

This clonotype was observed many times. CDR3 sequence: CSVAPGWGGNTIYF. CDR3 sequence (DNA): TGCAGCGTCGCCCCCGGGTGGGGAGGAAACACCATATATTTT. This chain joins TRBV29-1 and TRBJ1-3; D is unresolved. Trimming took off 6 bases at V and 4 bases at J, with 16 bases between the two ends. Germline loops: CDR1 SQVTM, CDR2 ANQGSEA. This CDR3 has 14 amino acids.

The rearrangement joins TRBV4-3 to TRBJ2-7; 8 bases are a match to TRBD1. In germline, CDR1 is LGHNA, CDR2 YSLEER. Losses at the gene ends were 1 base for V and 5 bases for J; bases not matched to a gene: 7. The CDR3 contains 15 residues. This CDR3 reads CASSQVPQGADEQYF. The CDR3 DNA reads TGCGCCAGCAGCCAAGTCCCTCAGGGGGCGGACGAGCAGTACTTC.

A word on this clonotype: Because the CDR3 is missing its conserved closing phenylalanine or tryptophan, this is likely a read error. CDR3 bases: TGTGCCAGCAGCCCTAGCGGGCCTGTTCCCTACGAGCAGTACCTC. It encodes CASSPSGPVPYEQYL. This rearrangement joins TRBV7-7 to TRBJ2-7, with 8 bases fitting TRBD2. This CDR3 has 15 amino acids. J gave up 2 bases and V 5 bases, and 8 bases lay outside the gene matches. CDR1 is SSHAT and CDR2 is FNYEAQ in the germline V gene (reference sequence).

Ten or more counts support this clonotype. The CDR3 is CSARTGRMGQPQHF. The DNA of the CDR3 is TGCAGTGCTAGGACAGGGAGGATGGGGCAGCCCCAGCATTTT. This chain links TRBV20-1 with TRBJ1-5, with TRBD1 matching 7 bases. CDR1 and CDR2 (germline): DFQATT, SNEGSKA (reference sequence). Trimming removed 3 bases from V and 7 bases from J; junction bases left unmatched: 9. This CDR3 region has 14 residues.

A note on this clonotype: The junction differs from germline at one of its ends, possibly a read error. The chain has TRBV11-1 and TRBJ2-7, with 7 bases lining up with TRBD2. The J call may be faulty, since TRBJ2-1 better matches the DNA end. From germline, CDR1 is SGHAT and CDR2 FQDESV (reference sequence). This CDR3 is 11 amino acids long. The CDR3 spells CASSLADEQFF. The DNA for the CDR3 is TGTGCCAGCAGCCTAGCGGATGAGCAGTTCTTC.

This clonotype showed up many times. V and J are TRBV9 and TRBJ1-2; no definite D call. The V gene lost 5 bases and the J gene lost 7 bases, with 21 bases spanning the gap. There are 15 residues in the CDR3. Germline CDR1 and CDR2: SGDLS and YYNGEE. Here the CDR3 reads CASSPYAGSQSGYTF. The CDR3, as DNA: TGTGCCAGCAGTCCCTACGCGGGATCGCAGTCTGGCTACACCTTC.

This clonotype was detected many times. The chain has TRBV7-2 and TRBJ1-2, with TRBD1 as a possible D gene (6 bases). Germline loops: CDR1 SGHTA, CDR2 FQGNSA. The CDR3 has 14 amino acids. V was shortened by 3 bases and J by 8 bases, with 16 bases between the two germline ends. CDR3 bases: TGTGCCAGCAGCTTGGGTACAGGGTCACGAGGCTACACCTTC. As protein: CASSLGTGSRGYTF.

This clonotype was counted a few times. The chain is built from TRBV5-1 and TRBJ2-2; D is unclear. CDR3 length: 16 amino acids. Germline-derived CDR1 and CDR2 are SGHRS and YFSETQ. V was trimmed by 4 bases and J by 0 bases, leaving 13 bases between them. CDR3 nucleotides: TGCGCCAGCAGCCCCGGCCTGATCTCGAACACCGGGGAGCTGTTTTTT. Its translation: CASSPGLISNTGELFF.